The rows below give T cell receptor beta chains drawn from one sample of a study of shared clonotypes between healthy human individuals. Sequencing used immunoSEQ multiplex PCR; TCRdb keeps in-frame clones, though not all of them. The sample contains around 2,000,000 clones, about 95% of which appear only once. The sample consisted of naive CD8+ T cells sorted from blood. The receptor source for this set is a man younger than 35 in good health. CDR3s include the opening cysteine and the closing phenylalanine or tryptophan. A D gene is named only where the DNA matches it firmly. Part of the rows lack a size; the others show once, few, many or a class for expanded clones.

TRBV29-1	NA	TRBJ1-1	NA	TGCAGCGTTGAAGAGGGGGTAACTGAAGCTTTCTTT	CSVEEGVTEAFF
TRBV6-5	NA	TRBJ2-7	NA	TGTGCCAGCAGTCCAACGGCCGGCGAGCAGTACTTC	CASSPTAGEQYF
TRBV5-6	NA	TRBJ2-7	NA	TGTGCCAGCAGCTTGGATTATAGCTACGAGCAGTACTTC	CASSLDYSYEQYF
TRBV6-5	NA	TRBJ2-7	NA	TGTGCCAGCAGTTCCCTCTCTGGGCATCCCTACGAGCAGTACTTC	CASSSLSGHPYEQYF
TRBV10-2	NA	TRBJ2-1	TRBD2	TGCGCCAGCAGTGAGGCTAGCGGGGGGGCAAATGAGCAGTTCTTC	CASSEASGGANEQFF
TRBV27	NA	TRBJ2-3	NA	TGTGCCAGCAGTTTAATTCGGCTGGCCGGGCCAGATACGCAGTATTTT	CASSLIRLAGPDTQYF
TRBV13	NA	TRBJ1-1	TRBD1	TGTGCCAGCAGCTTCGGGACAGCGGGGGAAGCTTTCTTT	CASSFGTAGEAFF
TRBV5-6	NA	TRBJ2-3	NA	TGTGCCAGCAGCTTGGGTTGGGGGTCCACAGATACGCAGTATTTT	CASSLGWGSTDTQYF
TRBV10-1	NA	TRBJ2-2	TRBD2	TGCGCCAGCAGTCCCGATATCCCTAGCGGGGGGGCCGCGGACACCGGGGAGCTGTTTTTT	CASSPDIPSGGAADTGELFF
TRBV4-3	NA	TRBJ2-7	NA	TGCGCCAGCAGCCAAGCTCAGGGGTCCTACGAGCAGTACTTC	CASSQAQGSYEQYF
TRBV11-2	few	TRBJ1-6	NA	TGTGCCAGCAGCTTAGGGAGATTGGGTAATTCACCCCTCCACTTT	CASSLGRLGNSPLHF
TRBV7-9	once	TRBJ2-1	TRBD2	TGTGCCAGCAGCGGCCGGGACTACTACAATGAGCAGTTCTTC	CASSGRDYYNEQFF
TRBV11-2	NA	TRBJ2-7	TRBD2	TGTGCCAGCAGCTTAGGTGGGGCAGGGCGGGAGAGCTACGAGCAGTACTTC	CASSLGGAGRESYEQYF
TRBV6-1	NA	TRBJ1-5	NA	TGTGCCAGCGGTAAGAATCAGCCCCAGCATTTT	CASGKNQPQHF
TRBV7-9	once	TRBJ2-5	NA	TGTGCCAGCAGCTTAGTGTTTTCGGTTGGGGGAGAGACCCAGTACTTC	CASSLVFSVGGETQYF
TRBV28	NA	TRBJ2-7	NA	TGTGCCAGCAGTTTACCGCGGCAGTCAGGCTACGAGCAGTACTTC	CASSLPRQSGYEQYF
TRBV6-5	NA	TRBJ2-6	NA	TGTGCCAGCAGTTTTTCAGGCTCTGGGGCCAACGTCCTGACTTTC	CASSFSGSGANVLTF
TRBV30	NA	TRBJ2-3	NA	TGTGCCTTCCTGGCTATCACAGATACGCAGTATTTT	CAFLAITDTQYF
TRBV7-9	NA	TRBJ1-1	NA	TGTGCCAGCAGCCGACTTACGAACACTGAAGCTTTCTTT	CASSRLTNTEAFF
TRBV15	NA	TRBJ2-7	TRBD1	TGTGCCACCAGCTTGACAGGGAACATCAACGAGCAGTACTTC	CATSLTGNINEQYF
TRBV19	once	TRBJ2-7	NA	TGTGCCAGTAGTATAAGACCGGGGGACGGAGGGTACTACGAGCAGTACTTC	CASSIRPGDGGYYEQYF
TRBV9	once	TRBJ1-2	NA	TGTGCCAGCAGCGGAGGGGACTACACCTTC	CASSGGDYTF
TRBV11-2	NA	TRBJ2-2	NA	TGTGCCAGCAGCTTAGATCGGGATCGGGGACGCACCGGGGAGCTGTTTTTT	CASSLDRDRGRTGELFF
TRBV19	NA	TRBJ2-7	TRBD1	TGTGCCAGTAGTATAACCGGGACAGGGCTTAACGAGCAGTACTTC	CASSITGTGLNEQYF
TRBV6-5	NA	TRBJ2-1	NA	TGTGCCAGCAGTCTTCTGGCGGAATACAATGAGCAGTTCTTC	CASSLLAEYNEQFF
TRBV29-1	NA	TRBJ1-2	NA	TGCAGCTGTCAGGGATCTAACTATGGCTACACCTTC	CSCQGSNYGYTF
TRBV5-4	once	TRBJ1-2	NA	TGTGCCAGCAGCTCCCTCATCGACCGACTGGGGGGCTACACCTTC	CASSSLIDRLGGYTF
TRBV6-1	once	TRBJ2-2	NA	TGTGCCAGCAGTGAGATCGGGGGGCCAGATAGCGGGGAGCTGTTTTTT	CASSEIGGPDSGELFF
TRBV9	NA	TRBJ1-1	NA	TGTGCCAGCAGCCCCCTAAAGGGCCCCCAGGGCACTGAAGCTTTCTTT	CASSPLKGPQGTEAFF
TRBV27	NA	TRBJ1-6	NA	TGTGCCAGCAGTTTAACGGTCAACGTTTCACCCCTCCACTTT	CASSLTVNVSPLHF
TRBV5-1	NA	TRBJ2-7	TRBD1	TGCGCCAGCAGTAACGACAGGGTCTCCTACGAGCAGTACTTC	CASSNDRVSYEQYF
TRBV9	NA	TRBJ1-1	NA	TGTGCCAGCAGCGTCTCAGGTCGGGGGGAGGCTTTCTTT	CASSVSGRGEAFF
TRBV5-4	NA	TRBJ1-2	NA	TGTGCCAGCAGCCTGGGTGCAGATTATGGCTACACCTTC	CASSLGADYGYTF
TRBV5-6	NA	TRBJ2-7	NA	TGTGCCAGCAGCTGGGGACAAAACTCCCAATACGAGCAGTACTTC	CASSWGQNSQYEQYF
TRBV9	NA	TRBJ1-1	NA	TGTGCCAGCAGCGTAGCCGGCGGGGGGAACACTGAAGCTTTCTTT	CASSVAGGGNTEAFF
TRBV7-2	NA	TRBJ2-3	TRBD2	TGTGCCAGCAGCCCGTACGAGTGGGAGGGAGGAGATACGCAGTATTTT	CASSPYEWEGGDTQYF
TRBV18	NA	TRBJ2-7	NA	TGTGCCAGCTCACCGGGGACACACGCCGCCTACGAGCAGTACTTC	CASSPGTHAAYEQYF
TRBV7-9	NA	TRBJ1-1	NA	TGTGCCAGCAGCTCCTCGACAGAATCGAACACTGAAGCTTTCTTT	CASSSSTESNTEAFF
TRBV10-1	NA	TRBJ2-7	TRBD1	TGCGCCAGCAATGGACAGGGGTGCGAGCAGTACTTC	CASNGQGCEQYF
TRBV5-1	NA	TRBJ2-7	NA	TGCGCCAGCAGCCACTATGCCGGAGACGAGCAGTACTTC	CASSHYAGDEQYF
TRBV5-4	once	TRBJ1-1	NA	TGTGCCAGCAGCTTGGAGGGACAACCGAACACTGAAGCTTTCTTT	CASSLEGQPNTEAFF
TRBV28	NA	TRBJ1-1	NA	TGTGCCAGCAGTCGTGAGGGTTATAGCAACACTGAAGCTTTCTTT	CASSREGYSNTEAFF
TRBV28	NA	TRBJ2-1	NA	TGTGCCAGCAGTCCTCCACTGACAGAATTCAATGAGCAGTTCTTC	CASSPPLTEFNEQFF
TRBV6-1	NA	TRBJ1-1	NA	TGTGCCAGCAGCAGACAGGTGAACACTGAAGCTTTCTTT	CASSRQVNTEAFF
TRBV10-1	NA	TRBJ2-2	NA	TGCGCCAGCAGTGAGTTTAAGTCCGGGGAGCTGTTTTTT	CASSEFKSGELFF
TRBV9	NA	TRBJ2-7	NA	TGTGCCAGCAGCCATAGTAGCGTCGGTCCGGACTACGAGCAGTACTTC	CASSHSSVGPDYEQYF
TRBV30	NA	TRBJ2-3	NA	TGTGCCTGGAGTGTACAGGGAAACACAGATACGCAGTATTTT	CAWSVQGNTDTQYF
TRBV4-1	NA	TRBJ2-1	TRBD1	TGCGCCAGCAGCCAAGATCCCCCGGACAGGGAAGGGTACAATGAGCAGTTCTTC	CASSQDPPDREGYNEQFF
TRBV27	NA	TRBJ2-1	TRBD2	TGTGCCAGCAGTTCGCCAGCGGGAGCCTCCTACAATGAGCAGTTCTTC	CASSSPAGASYNEQFF
TRBV5-6	NA	TRBJ2-7	TRBD1	TGTGCCAGCAGCCCGGACAGGGGCGAGCAGTACTTC	CASSPDRGEQYF
TRBV5-6	NA	TRBJ2-1	NA	TGTGCCAGCAGCTTGGGAGTTGGATGGGGGGTTGCCGATGAGCAGTTCTTC	CASSLGVGWGVADEQFF
TRBV7-6	NA	TRBJ2-7	TRBD2	TGTGCCAGCAGCTTAGATTCGGGGGGAGGGCCCTACGAGCAGTACTTC	CASSLDSGGGPYEQYF
TRBV9	NA	TRBJ1-1	NA	TGTGCCAGCAGCGTAGGAGTCATGAACACTGAAGCTTTCTTT	CASSVGVMNTEAFF
TRBV4-1	NA	TRBJ2-2	NA	TGCGCCAGCAGCCAAGAAGGGTGGTGGGGTGAGCTGTTTTTT	CASSQEGWWGELFF
TRBV7-2	NA	TRBJ2-7	TRBD2	TGTGCCAGCAGCTCAGCGGGGCCTAGGGACGAGCAGTACTTC	CASSSAGPRDEQYF
TRBV6-5	once	TRBJ2-7	NA	TGTGCCAGCAGTTACTCGGGGGGCGCAGAGCAGTACTTC	CASSYSGGAEQYF
TRBV11-2	once	TRBJ2-7	TRBD1	TGTGCCAGCAGCTTAGGAGGGGGCGGACAGTTCCACTACGAGCAGTACTTC	CASSLGGGGQFHYEQYF
TRBV5-4	NA	TRBJ2-1	NA	TGTGCCAGCAGCTTGATTCTCCAGGAGGATGAGCAGTTCTTC	CASSLILQEDEQFF
TRBV5-6	once	TRBJ2-7	TRBD1	TGTGCCAGCAGCTGGGACAGCCCTGGCGAGCAGTACTTC	CASSWDSPGEQYF
TRBV29-1	NA	TRBJ2-2	NA	TGCAGCGTTGAGACGGCAGACAGTAACACCGGGGAGCTGTTTTTT	CSVETADSNTGELFF